These 8 T cell receptor beta chains were sequenced from one sample in a study of blood T cells in healthy people across ages. Together with a sample-barcoded 5' primer, a J-beta primer mix was included in a second PCR lasting about 7 to 12 cycles. A single record per CDR3 protein comes from TCRdb applying MiXCR to the 5' RACE reads. The table has around 1,600,000 distinct CDR3 sequences, approximately 39% seen once. Sequenced sample: blood. The receptors come from a woman between 18 and 29 years old in good health.

This clonotype has just a few counts. In DNA, the CDR3 is TGCAGCGTCGTACTAGCGGGGGCCTACAATGAGCAGTTCTTC. Amino acid sequence: CSVVLAGAYNEQFF. The chain uses TRBV29-1 and TRBJ2-1; TRBD2 aligns across 11 bases. V lost 6 bases to trimming and J lost 2 bases; unmatched junction nucleotides: 3. In germline, CDR1 is SQVTM, CDR2 ANQGSEA. The CDR3 spans 14 residues.

V usage is TRBV12-3 or TRBV12-4 and J usage is TRBJ2-1; no reliable D call. The J call may be faulty, since TRBJ2-7 better matches the DNA end. The CDR3 is made up of 15 amino acids. The CDR3 here is CASISTRGRNNEQYF. Written as DNA, the CDR3 is TGTGCCAGCATTTCCACCCGCGGACGCAACAATGAGCAGTACTTC.

The chain is built from TRBV3-1 and TRBJ2-3; D is unresolved. The CDR3 has 12 residues. The V end was cut by 4 bases, the J end by 6 bases, with 8 bases between. In germline, CDR1 is LGHDT, CDR2 YNNKEL (reference sequence). The CDR3 DNA follows: TGTGCCAGCAGCCGACATCTGGATACGCAGTATTTT. As protein: CASSRHLDTQYF.

As concerns this clonotype: Sequence at one end of the junction differs from germline and may be a read error. This chain connects TRBV7-2 to TRBJ1-3; perhaps TRBD1 as D (6 bases). Germline CDR1 is SGHTA and CDR2 is FQGNSA. The CDR3 runs to 16 residues. The CDR3 reads CASSLQGTRGGNTIYF. The CDR3 nucleotides are TGTGCCAGCAGCTTACAGGGGACTAGGGGGGGAAATACCATATATTTT. The entire variable domain, with the rest obtained from reference TRBV7-2 and TRBJ1-3, is as follows: GAGVSQSPSNKVTEKGKDVELRCDPISGHTALYWYRQSLGQGLEFLIYFQGNSAPDKSGLPSDRFSAERTGGSVSTLTIQRTQQEDSAVYLCASSLQGTRGGNTIYFGEGSWLTVV.

This clonotype was detected ten times or more. The chain couples TRBV20-1 to TRBJ2-1, with D possibly being TRBD2 (5 bases). V lost 6 bases and J 4 bases, leaving 13 bases between the germline ends. Germline values: CDR1 DFQATT, CDR2 SNEGSKA (reference sequence). The CDR3 extends over 13 amino acids. CDR3 bases: TGCAGTGCAGAGCCTCGGGATTACAATGAGCAGTTCTTC. Protein sequence: CSAEPRDYNEQFF.

V gene TRBV6-6 combines with J gene TRBJ1-5, with no clear D. V shed 2 bases and J shed 5 bases, with 13 bases lying between them. The CDR3 covers 15 residues. The germline CDR1 and CDR2 sequences are MNHNY and SVGAGI (reference sequence). The CDR3 DNA follows: TGTGCCAGCAGTTACGGCCCTCTAACCCATCAGCCCCAGCATTTT. It encodes CASSYGPLTHQPQHF.

This clonotype was seen only a few times. This chain joins TRBV21-1 and TRBJ1-4; TRBD1, the table's D call, was not compared with the DNA. TRBV21-1 is termed a pseudogene. The CDR3 length is 19 residues. This chain's CDR3 is CASSKTRGRGVMTNEKLFF. Written as DNA, the CDR3 is TGTGCCAGCAGCAAAACCCGGGGGAGGGGGGTCATGACTAATGAAAAACTGTTTTTT.

This sequence joins TRBV6-2 or TRBV6-3 and TRBJ2-1, with 7 positions matching TRBD2. The CDR3 has 14 residues. The V segment lost 8 bases and the J segment 1 base; nucleotides outside the gene matches: 5. CDR1 is MNHEY and CDR2 is SVGEGT in the germline V gene. CDR3: CASRGTISYNEQFF. Here the CDR3 DNA reads TGTGCCAGCCGCGGGACTATTTCCTACAATGAGCAGTTCTTC.